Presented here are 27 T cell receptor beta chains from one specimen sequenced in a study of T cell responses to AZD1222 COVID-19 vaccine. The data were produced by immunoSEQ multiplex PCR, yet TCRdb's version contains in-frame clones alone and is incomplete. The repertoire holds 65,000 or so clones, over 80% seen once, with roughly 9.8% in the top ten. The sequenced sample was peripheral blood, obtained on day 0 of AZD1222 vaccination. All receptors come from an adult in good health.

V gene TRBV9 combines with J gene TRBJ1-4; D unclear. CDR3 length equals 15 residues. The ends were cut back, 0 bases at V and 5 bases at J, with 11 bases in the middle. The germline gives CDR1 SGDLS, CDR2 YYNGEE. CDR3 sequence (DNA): TGTGCCAGCAGCGTAGCATCCGGTAGAAATGAAAAACTGTTTTTT. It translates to CASSVASGRNEKLFF.

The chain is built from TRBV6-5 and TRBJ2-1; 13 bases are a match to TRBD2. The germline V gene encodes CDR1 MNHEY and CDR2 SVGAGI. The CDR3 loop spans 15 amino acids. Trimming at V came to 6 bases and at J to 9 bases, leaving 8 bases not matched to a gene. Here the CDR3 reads CASRDTSGGATEQFF. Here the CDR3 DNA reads TGTGCCAGCAGAGATACTAGCGGGGGGGCGACTGAGCAGTTCTTC.

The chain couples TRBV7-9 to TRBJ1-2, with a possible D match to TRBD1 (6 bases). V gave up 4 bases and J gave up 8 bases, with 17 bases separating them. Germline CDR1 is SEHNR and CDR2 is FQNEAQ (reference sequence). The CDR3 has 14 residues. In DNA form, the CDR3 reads TGTGCCAGCAGCTCGCCAACAGGGTTGATGGGCTACACCTTC. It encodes CASSSPTGLMGYTF.

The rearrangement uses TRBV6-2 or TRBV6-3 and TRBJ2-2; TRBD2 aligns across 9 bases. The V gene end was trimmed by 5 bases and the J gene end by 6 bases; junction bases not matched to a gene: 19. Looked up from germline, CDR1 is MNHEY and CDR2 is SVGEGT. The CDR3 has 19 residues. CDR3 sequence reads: CASSRPLTSGDAGSGELFF. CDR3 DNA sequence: TGTGCCAGCAGTCGGCCCTTGACTAGCGGCGACGCGGGGTCCGGGGAGCTGTTTTTT.

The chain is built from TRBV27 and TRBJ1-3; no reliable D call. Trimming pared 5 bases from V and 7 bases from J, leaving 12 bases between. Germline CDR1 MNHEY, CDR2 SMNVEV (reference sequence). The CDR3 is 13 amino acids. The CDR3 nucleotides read TGTGCCAGCAGTGCATGGATGGGGAACACCATATATTTT. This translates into CASSAWMGNTIYF.

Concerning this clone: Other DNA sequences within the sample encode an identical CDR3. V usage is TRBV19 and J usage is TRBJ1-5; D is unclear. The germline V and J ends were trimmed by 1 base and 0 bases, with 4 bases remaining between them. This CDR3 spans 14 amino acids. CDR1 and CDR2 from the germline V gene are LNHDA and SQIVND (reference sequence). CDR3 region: CASSIAVSNQPQHF. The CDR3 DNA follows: TGTGCCAGTAGTATAGCAGTTAGCAATCAGCCCCAGCATTTT.

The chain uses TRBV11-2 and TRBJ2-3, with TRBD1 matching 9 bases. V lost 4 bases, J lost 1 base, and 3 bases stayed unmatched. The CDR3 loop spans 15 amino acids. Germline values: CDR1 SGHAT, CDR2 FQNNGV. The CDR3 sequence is CASSSGQGGTDTQYF. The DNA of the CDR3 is TGTGCCAGCAGCTCGGGACAGGGTGGCACAGATACGCAGTATTTT.

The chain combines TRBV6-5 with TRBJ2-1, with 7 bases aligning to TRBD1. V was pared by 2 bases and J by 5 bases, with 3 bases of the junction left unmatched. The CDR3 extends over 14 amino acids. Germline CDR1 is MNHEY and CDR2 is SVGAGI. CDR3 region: CASSYRQGDNEQFF. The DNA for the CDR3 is TGTGCCAGCAGTTACAGACAGGGTGACAATGAGCAGTTCTTC.

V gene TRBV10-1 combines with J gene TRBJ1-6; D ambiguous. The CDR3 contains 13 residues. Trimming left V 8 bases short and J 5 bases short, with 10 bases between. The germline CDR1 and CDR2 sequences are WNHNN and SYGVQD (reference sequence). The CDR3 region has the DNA TGCGCCAGCCGCCGGGGTAATAATTCACCCCTCCACTTT. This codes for CASRRGNNSPLHF.

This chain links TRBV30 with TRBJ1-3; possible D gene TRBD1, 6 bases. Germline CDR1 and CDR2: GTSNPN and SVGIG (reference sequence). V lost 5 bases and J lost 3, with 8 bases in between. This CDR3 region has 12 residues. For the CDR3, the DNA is TGTGCCTGGGGGGGCGGTGGAAACACCATATATTTT. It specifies CAWGGGGNTIYF.

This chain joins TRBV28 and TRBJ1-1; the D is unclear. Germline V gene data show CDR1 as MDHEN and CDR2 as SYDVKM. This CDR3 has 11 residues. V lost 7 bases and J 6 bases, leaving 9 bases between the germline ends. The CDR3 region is CASTRESEAFF. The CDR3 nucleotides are TGTGCCAGCACCCGGGAGTCTGAAGCTTTCTTT. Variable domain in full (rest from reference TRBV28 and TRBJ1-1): DVKVTQSSRYLVKRTGEKVFLECVQDMDHENMFWYRQDPGLGLRLIYFSYDVKMKEKGDIPEGYSVSREKKERFSLILESASTNQTSMYLCASTRESEAFFGQGTRLTVV.

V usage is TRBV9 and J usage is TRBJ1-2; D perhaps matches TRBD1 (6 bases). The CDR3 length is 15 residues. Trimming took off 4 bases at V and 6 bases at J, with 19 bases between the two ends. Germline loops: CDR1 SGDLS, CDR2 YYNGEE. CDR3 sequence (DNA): TGTGCCAGCAGCCCCCGGACAGACCTATCGCATGGCTACACCTTC. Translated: CASSPRTDLSHGYTF.

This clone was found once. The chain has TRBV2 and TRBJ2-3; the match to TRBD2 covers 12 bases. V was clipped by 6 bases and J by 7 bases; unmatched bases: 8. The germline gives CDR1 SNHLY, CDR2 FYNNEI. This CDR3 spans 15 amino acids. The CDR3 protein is CASRVGLAGPNTQYF. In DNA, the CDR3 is TGTGCCAGCAGGGTGGGACTAGCGGGCCCAAATACGCAGTATTTT.

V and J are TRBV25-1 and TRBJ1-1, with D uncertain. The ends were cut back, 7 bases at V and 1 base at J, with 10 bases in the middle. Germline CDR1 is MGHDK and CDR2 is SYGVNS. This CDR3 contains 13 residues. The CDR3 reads CASTPHGNTEAFF. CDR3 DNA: TGTGCCAGCACCCCCCATGGGAACACTGAAGCTTTCTTT.

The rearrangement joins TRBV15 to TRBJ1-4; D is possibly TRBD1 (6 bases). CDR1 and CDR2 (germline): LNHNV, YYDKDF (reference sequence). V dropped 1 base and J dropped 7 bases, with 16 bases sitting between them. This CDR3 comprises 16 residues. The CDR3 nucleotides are TGTGCCACCAGCAGAGGTCAGGGGCCGTATAGTGAAAAACTGTTTTTT. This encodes CATSRGQGPYSEKLFF.

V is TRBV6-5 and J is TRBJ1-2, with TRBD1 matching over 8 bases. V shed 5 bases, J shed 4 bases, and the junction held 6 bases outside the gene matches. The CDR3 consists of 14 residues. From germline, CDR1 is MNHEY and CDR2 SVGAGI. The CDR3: CASSMGQEVYGYTF. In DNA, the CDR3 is TGTGCCAGCAGTATGGGACAGGAGGTCTATGGCTACACCTTC.

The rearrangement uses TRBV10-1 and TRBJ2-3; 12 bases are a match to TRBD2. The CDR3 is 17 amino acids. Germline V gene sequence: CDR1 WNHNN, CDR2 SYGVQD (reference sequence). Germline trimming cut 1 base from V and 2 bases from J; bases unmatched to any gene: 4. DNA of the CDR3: TGCGCCAGCAGTGAGTTTCGACTAGCGGGAGACACAGATACGCAGTATTTT. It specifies CASSEFRLAGDTDTQYF.

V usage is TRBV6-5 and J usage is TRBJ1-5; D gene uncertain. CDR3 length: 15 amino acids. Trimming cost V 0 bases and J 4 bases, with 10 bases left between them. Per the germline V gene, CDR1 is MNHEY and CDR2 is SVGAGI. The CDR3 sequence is CASSYSGVTNQPQHF. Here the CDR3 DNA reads TGTGCCAGCAGTTACTCAGGAGTGACAAATCAGCCCCAGCATTTT.

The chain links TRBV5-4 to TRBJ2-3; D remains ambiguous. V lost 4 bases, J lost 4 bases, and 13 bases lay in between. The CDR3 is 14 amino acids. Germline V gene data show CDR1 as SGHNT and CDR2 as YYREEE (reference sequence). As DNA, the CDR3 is TGTGCCAGCAGCCTGGACGCCGGTTCAGATACGCAGTATTTT. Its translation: CASSLDAGSDTQYF. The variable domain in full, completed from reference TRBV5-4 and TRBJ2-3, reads ETGVTQSPTHLIKTRGQQVTLRCSSQSGHNTVSWYQQALGQGPQFIFQYYREEENGRGNFPPRFSGLQFPNYSSELNVNALELDDSALYLCASSLDAGSDTQYFGPGTRLTVL.

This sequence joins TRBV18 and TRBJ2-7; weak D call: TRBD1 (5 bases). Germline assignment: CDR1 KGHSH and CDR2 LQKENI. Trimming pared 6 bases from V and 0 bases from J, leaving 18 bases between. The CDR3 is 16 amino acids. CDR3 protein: CASSPRNRLSSYEQYF. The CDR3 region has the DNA TGTGCCAGCTCCCCGCGGAACAGGTTATCCTCCTACGAGCAGTACTTC.

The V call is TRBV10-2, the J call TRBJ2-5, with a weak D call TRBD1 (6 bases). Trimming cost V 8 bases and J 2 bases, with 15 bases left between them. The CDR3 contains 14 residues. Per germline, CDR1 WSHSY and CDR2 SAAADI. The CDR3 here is CASSSVGAQETQYF. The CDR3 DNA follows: TGCGCCAGCTCCTCCGTGGGGGCTCAAGAGACCCAGTACTTC.

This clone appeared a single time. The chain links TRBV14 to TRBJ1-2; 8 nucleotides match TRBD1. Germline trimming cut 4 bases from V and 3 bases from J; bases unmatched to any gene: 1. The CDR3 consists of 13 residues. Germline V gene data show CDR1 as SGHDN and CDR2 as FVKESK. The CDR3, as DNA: TGTGCCAGCAGCCCACAGGGGGACTATGGCTACACCTTC. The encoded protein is CASSPQGDYGYTF.

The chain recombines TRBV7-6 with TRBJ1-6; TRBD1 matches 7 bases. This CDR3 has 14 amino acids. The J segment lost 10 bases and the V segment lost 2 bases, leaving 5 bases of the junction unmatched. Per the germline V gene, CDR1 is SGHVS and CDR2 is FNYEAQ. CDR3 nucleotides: TGTGCCAGCAGCTTAACAGGGGTTGAATCACCCCTCCACTTT. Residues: CASSLTGVESPLHF.

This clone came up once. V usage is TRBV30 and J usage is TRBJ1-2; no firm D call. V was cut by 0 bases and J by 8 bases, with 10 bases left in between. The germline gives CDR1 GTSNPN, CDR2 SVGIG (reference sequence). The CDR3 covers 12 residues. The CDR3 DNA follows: TGTGCCTGGAGTGTATGGGATTACGGCTACACCTTC. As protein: CAWSVWDYGYTF. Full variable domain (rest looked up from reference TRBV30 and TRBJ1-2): SQTIHQWPATLVQPVGSPLSLECTVEGTSNPNLYWYRQAAGRGLQLLFYSVGIGQISSEVPQNLSASRPQDRQFILSSKKLLLSDSGFYLCAWSVWDYGYTFGSGTRLTVV.

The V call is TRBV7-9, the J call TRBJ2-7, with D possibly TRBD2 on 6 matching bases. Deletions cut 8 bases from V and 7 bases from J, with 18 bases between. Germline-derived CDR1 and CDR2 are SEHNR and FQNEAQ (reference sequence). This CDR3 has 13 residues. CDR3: CASLRVGGKEQYF. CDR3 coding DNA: TGTGCCAGCCTCCGTGTCGGGGGAAAGGAGCAGTACTTC.

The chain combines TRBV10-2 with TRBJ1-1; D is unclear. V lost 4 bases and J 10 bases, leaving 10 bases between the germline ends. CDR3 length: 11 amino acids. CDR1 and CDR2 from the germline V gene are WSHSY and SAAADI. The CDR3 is CASSARVGAFF. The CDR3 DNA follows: TGCGCCAGCAGTGCACGGGTAGGAGCTTTCTTT.

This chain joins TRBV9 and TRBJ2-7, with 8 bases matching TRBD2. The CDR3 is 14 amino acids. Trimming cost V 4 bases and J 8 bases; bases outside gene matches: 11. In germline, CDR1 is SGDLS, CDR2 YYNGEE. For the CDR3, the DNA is TGTGCCAGCAGCCCCCGGGGTAGCGGGAACAAGCAGTACTTC. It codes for CASSPRGSGNKQYF. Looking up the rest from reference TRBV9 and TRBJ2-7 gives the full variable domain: DSGVTQTPKHLITATGQRVTLRCSPRSGDLSVYWYQQSLDQGLQFLIQYYNGEERAKGNILERFSAQQFPDLHSELNLSSLELGDSALYFCASSPRGSGNKQYFGPGTRLTVT.